The T cell receptor (beta chain) described here comes from a study of OX40 agonist ivuxolimab in advanced cancers. Study in general: With a range of about 23 to 90, age averaged roughly 60 years, and 70% to 85% were male.

V shed 5 bases, J shed 1 base, and the junction held 5 bases outside the gene matches. In germline, CDR1 is SGHNT, CDR2 YYREEE (reference sequence). The CDR3 extends over 15 amino acids. In this sample, this clone turned up a few times. Patients were excluded for autoimmune disease history or systemic immunosuppression. Repertoires were generated with immunoSEQ multiplex PCR, while TCRdb's copy carries only in-frame clones and drops some. The table lists fewer than 70,000 clones, around 88% of them singletons, with 0.6% to 0.7% in the top ten. The chain is built from TRBV5-4 and TRBJ2-3; 9 positions agree with TRBD2. The source is an adult with an advanced solid tumor such as melanoma, head and neck, liver or kidney cancer. The specimen comprised CD4+ or CD8+ T cells sorted from blood, sampled in a trial of the OX40 agonist ivuxolimab. The CDR3 spells CASRTGLAGTDTQYF. The CDR3 region has the DNA TGTGCCAGCAGAACGGGACTAGCCGGCACAGATACGCAGTATTTT.